Listed below are T cell receptor beta chains from one sample, sequenced in a study of blood T cells in healthy people across ages. TCRdb re-called the 5' RACE reads with MiXCR, one entry per CDR3 protein. The data contain more than 1.4 million distinct CDR3 sequences, 42% of them singletons. Specimen: blood. The receptors shown here come from a woman younger than 35 in good health. CDR3s include the opening cysteine and the closing phenylalanine or tryptophan. The D gene is left open where the match is weak. Some rows have no size entry. The others give once, few or many, or a class for an expanded clone.

clone size: .
J gene: TRBJ1-2
V gene: TRBV12-3/TRBV12-4
D gene: TRBD1
CDR3 protein: CASSLAGTGHGYTF
CDR3 DNA: TGTGCCAGCAGTTTAGCTGGGACAGGGCATGGCTACACCTTC

clone size: .
J gene: TRBJ2-3
V gene: TRBV20-1
D gene: .
CDR3 protein: CSARVRFVERTTDTQYF
CDR3 DNA: TGCAGTGCTAGAGTACGATTTGTGGAGCGGACCACAGATACGCAGTATTTT

clone size: few
J gene: TRBJ2-7
V gene: TRBV7-2
D gene: .
CDR3 protein: CASSLGDPTYYEQYF
CDR3 DNA: TGTGCCAGCAGCTTGGGGGACCCCACTTACTACGAGCAGTACTTC

clone size: few
J gene: TRBJ2-7
V gene: TRBV4-2
D gene: TRBD2
CDR3 protein: CASSQRTSGYYEQYF
CDR3 DNA: TGTGCCAGCAGCCAGAGGACTAGCGGTTACTACGAGCAGTACTTC

clone size: .
J gene: TRBJ2-1
V gene: TRBV4-1
D gene: .
CDR3 protein: CASSQGYSYDEQFF
CDR3 DNA: TGCGCCAGCAGCCAAGGGTACTCCTACGATGAGCAGTTCTTC

clone size: .
J gene: TRBJ2-1
V gene: TRBV5-6
D gene: .
CDR3 protein: CASSPWGPDNEQFF
CDR3 DNA: TGTGCCAGCAGCCCCTGGGGACCCGACAATGAGCAGTTCTTC

clone size: few
J gene: TRBJ2-7
V gene: TRBV19
D gene: .
CDR3 protein: CASSISWQSSYEQYF
CDR3 DNA: TGTGCCAGTAGTATCTCGTGGCAGTCCTCCTACGAGCAGTACTTC

clone size: .
J gene: TRBJ2-3
V gene: TRBV10-3
D gene: .
CDR3 protein: CAISESIGTQYF
CDR3 DNA: TGTGCCATCAGTGAGTCGATAGGTACGCAGTATTTT

clone size: .
J gene: TRBJ1-2
V gene: TRBV12-3/TRBV12-4
D gene: .
CDR3 protein: CASSPGGGRNYGYTF
CDR3 DNA: TGTGCCAGCAGCCCCGGTGGGGGTCGAAACTATGGCTACACCTTC

clone size: .
J gene: TRBJ2-3
V gene: TRBV12-3/TRBV12-4
D gene: TRBD2
CDR3 protein: CASSPLAGGGDTQYF
CDR3 DNA: TGTGCCAGCAGTCCTCTGGCGGGGGGGGGAGATACGCAGTATTTT

clone size: .
J gene: TRBJ2-1
V gene: TRBV29-1
D gene: TRBD1
CDR3 protein: CSVEGTGYNYNEQFF
CDR3 DNA: TGCAGCGTTGAAGGGACAGGGTATAACTACAATGAGCAGTTCTTC

clone size: .
J gene: TRBJ1-2
V gene: TRBV7-3
D gene: .
CDR3 protein: CASSPGNTGTWGYTF
CDR3 DNA: TGTGCCAGCAGCCCAGGGAACACGGGAACGTGGGGCTACACCTTC

clone size: .
J gene: TRBJ2-5
V gene: TRBV20-1
D gene: .
CDR3 protein: CSASPETQYF
CDR3 DNA: TGCAGTGCTAGCCCAGAGACCCAGTACTTC

clone size: .
J gene: TRBJ1-2
V gene: TRBV30
D gene: TRBD1
CDR3 protein: CAWSTRTGYGYTF
CDR3 DNA: TGTGCCTGGAGTACCCGGACAGGGTATGGCTACACCTTC

clone size: .
J gene: TRBJ2-5
V gene: TRBV6-1
D gene: TRBD1
CDR3 protein: CASSELGQGQQTQYF
CDR3 DNA: TGTGCCAGCAGTGAATTAGGACAGGGTCAACAGACCCAGTACTTC

clone size: few
J gene: TRBJ1-1
V gene: TRBV12-3/TRBV12-4
D gene: TRBD1
CDR3 protein: CASSPPGQGLNTEAFF
CDR3 DNA: TGTGCCAGCAGTCCCCCCGGACAGGGGCTGAACACTGAAGCTTTCTTT

clone size: few
J gene: TRBJ2-7
V gene: TRBV20-1
D gene: TRBD2
CDR3 protein: CSAARRGDLSYEQYF
CDR3 DNA: TGCAGTGCTGCACGGCGGGGGGACCTTTCCTACGAGCAGTACTTC

clone size: .
J gene: TRBJ2-7
V gene: TRBV12-3/TRBV12-4
D gene: .
CDR3 protein: CASSYTPHGTYEQYF
CDR3 DNA: TGTGCCAGCAGTTATACACCACATGGCACCTACGAGCAGTACTTC

clone size: .
J gene: TRBJ2-1
V gene: TRBV29-1
D gene: .
CDR3 protein: CSVVPINTGELFF
CDR3 DNA: TGCAGCGTTGTACCGATCAACACCGGGGAGCTGTTCTTC

clone size: .
J gene: TRBJ2-7
V gene: TRBV29-1
D gene: TRBD1
CDR3 protein: CSVEEGTEYEQYF
CDR3 DNA: TGCAGCGTTGAAGAGGGGACAGAATACGAGCAGTACTTC

clone size: .
J gene: TRBJ2-1
V gene: TRBV15
D gene: .
CDR3 protein: CATSRDWASSYNEQFF
CDR3 DNA: TGTGCCACCAGCAGAGATTGGGCCAGCTCCTACAATGAGCAGTTCTTC

clone size: .
J gene: TRBJ2-3
V gene: TRBV18
D gene: .
CDR3 protein: CASSQGLGNTDTQYF
CDR3 DNA: TGTGCCAGCTCACAGGGACTCGGGAACACAGATACGCAGTATTTT

clone size: few
J gene: TRBJ2-7
V gene: TRBV10-3
D gene: .
CDR3 protein: CAISRRGSYEQYF
CDR3 DNA: TGTGCCATCTCAAGGCGCGGTTCCTACGAGCAGTACTTC

clone size: .
J gene: TRBJ1-1
V gene: TRBV20-1
D gene: TRBD1
CDR3 protein: CSARDWGTGGNMNTEAFF
CDR3 DNA: TGCAGTGCTAGAGATTGGGGGACAGGGGGGAACATGAACACTGAAGCTTTCTTT

clone size: .
J gene: TRBJ2-1
V gene: TRBV20-1
D gene: .
CDR3 protein: CSAHPDSLSSYNEQFF
CDR3 DNA: TGCAGTGCCCACCCCGACTCCCTTAGCTCCTACAATGAGCAGTTCTTC

clone size: .
J gene: TRBJ1-2
V gene: TRBV5-6
D gene: TRBD1
CDR3 protein: CASSSTGTVSYGYTF
CDR3 DNA: TGTGCCAGCAGCTCGACCGGGACAGTTAGCTATGGCTACACCTTC

clone size: .
J gene: TRBJ2-7
V gene: TRBV6-2/TRBV6-3
D gene: TRBD2
CDR3 protein: CASSRPRAGLSYEQYF
CDR3 DNA: TGTGCCAGCAGTCGCCCGAGAGCGGGGCTTTCCTACGAGCAGTACTTC

clone size: .
J gene: TRBJ1-5
V gene: TRBV4-1
D gene: TRBD1
CDR3 protein: CASSQFADSGTGSDQPQHF
CDR3 DNA: TGCGCCAGCAGCCAATTCGCCGACAGCGGGACAGGTTCAGATCAGCCCCAGCATTTT

clone size: many
J gene: TRBJ2-7
V gene: TRBV12-3/TRBV12-4
D gene: TRBD1
CDR3 protein: CASSRTGSYEQYF
CDR3 DNA: TGTGCCAGCAGTCGGACAGGCTCCTACGAGCAGTACTTC

clone size: once
J gene: TRBJ2-7
V gene: TRBV9
D gene: .
CDR3 protein: CASSVSDIPYEQYF
CDR3 DNA: TGTGCCAGCAGCGTATCAGATATCCCCTACGAGCAGTACTTC

clone size: few
J gene: TRBJ2-7
V gene: TRBV20-1
D gene: TRBD1
CDR3 protein: CSALSGQPYEQYF
CDR3 DNA: TGCAGTGCTCTGTCGGGACAGCCCTACGAGCAGTACTTC